This T cell receptor (beta chain) was captured by sequencing in a study of tumor-infiltrating lymphocytes in oesophageal squamous cell carcinoma. CDR1 and CDR2 (germline): SGHVS, FNYEAQ. The length of the CDR3 is 22 amino acids, counting both ends. TCRdb re-analysed the PCR reads in MiXCR, keeping a single row per CDR3 protein. This sample has just over 15,000 distinct CDR3 sequences, with under 70% found just once. To note about this clonotype: The limits of the CDR3 on the DNA are not certain, so only TCRdb's listed CDR3 is given.

The receptor's source is a female donor with esophageal squamous cell carcinoma. Sequencing was performed on esophageal tumor tissue. The chain carries TRBV7-6 and TRBJ2-3; TRBD1 is the table's D call and was not checked against the DNA. The CDR3 protein is CASSLEFPDTQYFGPGTDTQYF.